Below, 32 T cell receptor beta chains from the same sample are listed, as sequenced in a study of T cells in Graves' hyperthyroidism and ophthalmopathy. Amplification targeted TCR beta CDR3 regions from RNA transcripts. Carried out on the TCR CDR3, a first-round RT-PCR used the HTBI primer set. TCRdb recomputed calls from the multiplex PCR reads with MiXCR, one row per CDR3 protein. Of approximately 500,000 distinct CDR3 sequences listed, about 45% are singletons. Sequencing was carried out using peripheral blood or thyroid tissue (not recorded which). All receptors come from a woman between 18 and 30 years old with Graves' hyperthyroidism.

There are many counts of this clonotype. The rearrangement joins TRBV24-1 to TRBJ2-7; no clear D. The CDR3 extends over 13 amino acids. Germline-derived CDR1 and CDR2 are KGHDR and SFDVKD. V gave up 9 bases and J gave up 1 base, with 12 bases separating them. CDR3 region: CATSRHGSYEQYF. CDR3 bases: TGTGCCACCTCTCGGCACGGGTCCTACGAGCAGTACTTC.

This clonotype showed up many times. The chain combines TRBV20-1 with TRBJ2-2; 8 nucleotides line up with TRBD1. The CDR3 loop spans 16 amino acids. The V gene end was trimmed by 2 bases and the J gene end by 5 bases; junction bases not matched to a gene: 10. The V gene's germline CDR1 is DFQATT and CDR2 SNEGSKA (reference sequence). CDR3 in amino acids: CSARRGRGRETGELFF. The CDR3 DNA reads as TGCAGTGCTAGAAGGGGCAGGGGGCGCGAAACCGGGGAGCTGTTTTTT.

V is TRBV7-3 and J is TRBJ1-3, with D possibly matching TRBD1 (6 bases). V lost 1 base, J lost 8 bases, and 21 bases lay in between. Germline V gene data show CDR1 as SGHTA and CDR2 as FQGTGA. The CDR3 is 17 residues long. CDR3 sequence reads: CASSLRYREDYGYTIYF. DNA of the CDR3: TGTGCCAGCAGCTTAAGGTACAGGGAGGACTATGGCTACACCATATATTTT.

The chain carries TRBV5-4 and TRBJ1-2; D might be TRBD1 (6 bases). The V and J ends lost 4 bases and 6 bases respectively, with 19 bases between them. Per the germline V gene, CDR1 is SGHNT and CDR2 is YYREEE (reference sequence). The CDR3 is 15 amino acids. CDR3 in DNA: TGTGCCAGCAGCACGTTACAGGGTTATTCGCATGGCTACACCTTC. This gives the protein CASSTLQGYSHGYTF.

This clonotype was recorded at least ten times. The chain joins TRBV11-2 to TRBJ2-7, with TRBD2 matching over 13 bases. The CDR3 has 17 residues. Germline loops: CDR1 SGHAT, CDR2 FQNNGV. The V segment lost 5 bases and the J segment 2 bases; nucleotides outside the gene matches: 9. The CDR3, as DNA: TGTGCCAGCAGCAACCGGGGACTAGCGGGAATCCCCTACGAGCAGTACTTC. It is translated as CASSNRGLAGIPYEQYF.

There are many counts of this clonotype. The V and J genes are TRBV19 and TRBJ2-6; 7 nucleotides agree with TRBD1. Germline V gives CDR1 LNHDA, CDR2 SQIVND (reference sequence). Germline trimming cut 3 bases from V and 4 bases from J; bases unmatched to any gene: 12. This CDR3 comprises 18 residues. The CDR3 coding sequence is TGTGCCAGTAGTATTTTTCATGGGACAGCCGGAGGGGCCAACGTCCTGACTTTC. Its protein product is CASSIFHGTAGGANVLTF.

This clonotype appeared a single time. V is TRBV7-3 and J is TRBJ2-5; no clear D. Trimming removed 1 base from V and 5 bases from J, with 8 bases in between. The length of the CDR3 is 13 residues. Germline V gives CDR1 SGHTA, CDR2 FQGTGA. CDR3 loop: CASSLRVGETQYF. The CDR3 DNA follows: TGTGCCAGCAGCTTAAGGGTGGGGGAGACCCAGTACTTC.

This clonotype was counted ten times or more. J is TRBJ2-7 and V is TRBV19; D unclear. Germline CDR1 reads LNHDA; CDR2 reads SQIVND (reference sequence). There are 16 residues in the CDR3. Trimming took off 2 bases at V and 1 base at J, with 15 bases between the two ends. CDR3 protein: CASSISTGFWSYEQYF. CDR3 nucleotides: TGTGCCAGTAGTATAAGTACTGGGTTTTGGTCCTACGAGCAGTACTTC.

The chain couples TRBV20-1 to TRBJ2-2; 7 nucleotides align to TRBD2. Germline V CDR1 and CDR2: DFQATT, SNEGSKA (reference sequence). J lost 1 base, V lost 5 bases, and 13 bases had no gene match. The CDR3 has 17 amino acids. Here the CDR3 DNA reads TGCAGTGCTGGTCTCCAAGCGGGGACCTGGAACACCGGGGAGCTGTTTTTT. Protein sequence: CSAGLQAGTWNTGELFF.

Worth noting for this clonotype: A much larger clonotype is one base distant, so this may be a read error. The chain couples TRBV4-1 to TRBJ1-3; D is perhaps TRBD1 (5 bases). CDR1 and CDR2 from the germline V gene are MGHRA and YSYEKL. The length of the CDR3 is 15 residues. Here the CDR3 DNA reads TGCGCCAGCAGCCAAGCCGCGACAGCGGGAAACACCACATATTTT. It is translated as CASSQAATAGNTTYF.

This clonotype has a handful of counts. The chain links TRBV5-1 to TRBJ2-7; 11 bases are shared with TRBD2. With V trimmed by 0 bases and J by 7 bases, 6 bases remained unmatched. This CDR3 has 15 residues. Germline lookup yields CDR1 SGHRS and CDR2 YFSETQ. CDR3: CASSLVAGGLNEQYF. As DNA, the CDR3 is TGCGCCAGCAGCTTGGTAGCGGGAGGGCTCAATGAGCAGTACTTC.

This clonotype has at least ten counts. The chain combines TRBV9 with TRBJ1-2; TRBD1 aligns across 11 bases. Unmatched junction bases numbered 4, after V lost 2 bases and J lost 10 bases. The CDR3 has 13 residues. Germline V lookup: CDR1 SGDLS, CDR2 YYNGEE. The DNA for the CDR3 is TGTGCCAGCAGCGTTCCGGGACAGGGGGACTACACCTTC. This sequence encodes CASSVPGQGDYTF.

At least ten counts were recorded for this clonotype. The chain links TRBV7-2 to TRBJ2-7; no definite D call. Germline V CDR1 and CDR2: SGHTA, FQGNSA. This CDR3 has 15 residues. V lost 5 bases and J 0 bases, leaving 14 bases between the germline ends. DNA of the CDR3: TGTGCCAGCAGCCCCTCCCCGATAGACTCCTACGAGCAGTACTTC. It encodes CASSPSPIDSYEQYF.

This clonotype was detected many times. This chain links TRBV19 with TRBJ1-1; weak D call: TRBD1 (6 bases). The CDR3 extends over 13 amino acids. With 4 bases removed from V and 5 bases from J, the gap between germline ends came to 11 bases. The germline CDR1 and CDR2 sequences are LNHDA and SQIVND (reference sequence). CDR3 nucleotides: TGTGCCAGTAGTACTACAGGGAGGACTGAAGCTTTCTTT. This translates into CASSTTGRTEAFF.

The rearrangement links TRBV7-8 to TRBJ1-2; 8 bases map to TRBD1. The germline gives CDR1 SGHVS, CDR2 FQNEAQ. The CDR3 length is 15 residues. V lost 5 bases, J lost 8 bases, and 13 bases stayed unmatched. The chain's CDR3 is CASSPTPDRARGYTF. DNA of the CDR3: TGTGCCAGCAGCCCAACCCCGGACAGGGCGCGAGGCTACACCTTC.

This clonotype was recorded many times. The chain links TRBV7-2 to TRBJ1-2, with D unresolved. V lost 5 bases and J 1 base, leaving 14 bases between the germline ends. This CDR3 comprises 15 residues. Germline-derived CDR1 and CDR2 are SGHTA and FQGNSA. The CDR3: CASSLREGNNYGYTF. In nucleotides, the CDR3 is TGTGCCAGCAGCCTGCGTGAAGGGAATAACTATGGCTACACCTTC.

This clonotype has a count of ten or more. The CDR3 sequence: CASSQGTGPTGELFF. The DNA for the CDR3 is TGTGCCAGCAGCCAAGGGACAGGGCCCACCGGGGAGCTGTTTTTT. The chain carries TRBV3-1 and TRBJ2-2; 8 nucleotides align to TRBD1. From germline, CDR1 is LGHDT and CDR2 YNNKEL (reference sequence). The CDR3 consists of 15 residues. V shed 1 base and J 4 bases; nucleotides not matched to a gene: 2.

This clonotype occurred many times. CDR3: CASTEDVNYGYTF. CDR3 nucleotide sequence: TGTGCCAGCACTGAGGACGTCAACTATGGCTACACCTTC. The chain is built from TRBV7-8 and TRBJ1-2; D remains unclear. Trimming stripped 7 bases from V and 2 bases from J, with 11 bases between. Germline V lookup: CDR1 SGHVS, CDR2 FQNEAQ. CDR3 length: 13 amino acids. The full variable domain, in which reference TRBV7-8 and TRBJ1-2 provide the parts outside the CDR3, is GAGVSQSPRYKVAKRGQDVALRCDPISGHVSLFWYQQALGQGPEFLTYFQNEAQLDKSGLPSDRFFAERPEGSVSTLKIQRTQQEDSAVYLCASTEDVNYGYTFGSGTRLTVV.

This chain uses TRBV2 with TRBJ2-2, with 10 bases lining up with TRBD1. Germline CDR1 SNHLY, CDR2 FYNNEI. This CDR3 contains 17 residues. With V trimmed by 1 base and J by 3 bases, 5 bases remained unmatched. The CDR3 DNA sequence: TGTGCCAGCAGTGAAGGGAGCGGGACAGGGGACACCGGGGAGCTGTTTTTT. Protein sequence: CASSEGSGTGDTGELFF.

The table lists this clonotype with many counts. This rearrangement joins TRBV4-2 to TRBJ2-2; 7 bases match TRBD2. CDR3 length equals 14 residues. The germline gives CDR1 LGHNA, CDR2 YNFKEQ. Trimming cost V 2 bases and J 6 bases; bases outside gene matches: 3. The CDR3 sequence is CASSQQRGAGELFF. CDR3 nucleotides: TGTGCCAGCAGCCAACAGCGGGGCGCCGGGGAGCTGTTTTTT.

With respect to this clonotype: Given the absence of the conserved phenylalanine or tryptophan at the CDR3 end, a read error is likely. The DNA is omitted, as the CDR3 cannot be located on it reliably, and the CDR3 follows TCRdb's listing. V gene TRBV24-1 combines with J gene TRBJ1-4; the table gives TRBD1 as D, unverified against the DNA. The CDR3 length is 11 residues, termini included. The germline gives CDR1 KGHDR, CDR2 SFDVKD. The CDR3 sequence: CATSDSPDRGR.

The chain joins TRBV29-1 to TRBJ2-2; tentatively, D is TRBD1 (5 bases). The CDR3 loop spans 13 amino acids. V lost 8 bases, J lost 3 bases, and 13 bases lay in between. The germline gives CDR1 SQVTM, CDR2 ANQGSEA. The CDR3 DNA reads as TGCAGCAGTTACGGCAGGGACACCGGGGAGCTGTTTTTT. Translation: CSSYGRDTGELFF.

This clonotype was picked up many times. V usage is TRBV20-1 and J usage is TRBJ2-7, with D maybe TRBD2 (5 bases). The CDR3 has 14 residues. Germline V gene sequence: CDR1 DFQATT, CDR2 SNEGSKA (reference sequence). V was clipped by 4 bases and J by 0 bases, with 13 bases between them. The DNA of the CDR3 is TGCAGTGCTAAGAGCGGAAGGAGCTCCTACGAGCAGTACTTC. It yields the protein CSAKSGRSSYEQYF.

This clonotype was observed many times. The chain is built from TRBV9 and TRBJ1-1; maybe TRBD1 (6 bases). Trimming removed 3 bases at V and 7 bases at J, with 13 bases between. The germline CDR1 and CDR2 sequences are SGDLS and YYNGEE. CDR3 length: 13 amino acids. The chain's CDR3 is CASSGTAKSEAFF. CDR3 nucleotides: TGTGCCAGCAGCGGGACAGCCAAAAGTGAAGCTTTCTTT.

For this clonotype: Sequence at one end of the junction differs from germline and may be a read error. The gene calls are TRBV12-3 or TRBV12-4 and TRBJ1-1; D unclear. The CDR3 is made up of 13 amino acids. The CDR3 coding sequence is TGTGCCAGCAGTTTTGCCCCGAACAATGAAGCTTTCTTT. Residues: CASSFAPNNEAFF.

The chain joins TRBV7-3 to TRBJ2-7; D gene ambiguous. V dropped 2 bases and J dropped 7 bases, with 12 bases sitting between them. Germline CDR1 SGHTA, CDR2 FQGTGA. The CDR3 is 13 amino acids. The CDR3 DNA reads as TGTGCCAGCAGCTTAGGCTTTAACAATGAGCAGTACTTC. This encodes CASSLGFNNEQYF.

The chain uses TRBV5-1 and TRBJ2-7; 10 bases are a match to TRBD2. This CDR3 has 17 amino acids. CDR1 is SGHRS, CDR2 YFSETQ, per germline. V dropped 3 bases and J dropped 6; count of bases not matched to a gene: 15. The CDR3 DNA sequence: TGCGCCAGCAGCTCCACTGGGACTAGCGTTACCGAACTCGAGCAGTACTTC. This translates into CASSSTGTSVTELEQYF.

The rearrangement links TRBV12-3 or TRBV12-4 to TRBJ2-2, with TRBD1 as a possible D gene (6 bases). The CDR3 totals 15 residues. V was trimmed by 4 bases and J by 3 bases, leaving 12 bases between them. CDR3 sequence (DNA): TGTGCCAGCAGTTCATACAGGGAGTACACCGGGGAGCTGTTTTTT. This encodes CASSSYREYTGELFF.

This chain links TRBV25-1 with TRBJ2-3; TRBD1 aligns across 10 bases. From germline, CDR1 is MGHDK and CDR2 SYGVNS. This CDR3 is 17 amino acids long. Unmatched junction bases numbered 11, after V lost 4 bases and J lost 4 bases. In nucleotides, the CDR3 is TGTGCCAGCAGTGCGACAGGGGGCGCTTCTAGCCCAGATACGCAGTATTTT. Translated, it gives CASSATGGASSPDTQYF.

The table lists this clonotype with many counts. The chain uses TRBV20-1 and TRBJ1-3; D is uncertain. Per the germline V gene, CDR1 is DFQATT and CDR2 is SNEGSKA (reference sequence). V was shortened by 5 bases and J by 2 bases, with 10 bases between the two germline ends. This CDR3 has 13 amino acids. CDR3 sequence: CSAPDSPGNTIYF. CDR3 nucleotide sequence: TGCAGTGCTCCAGATTCTCCTGGAAACACCATATATTTT.

The CDR3 coding sequence is TGTGCCAGCAGCCCAAAGACTAGCGGGAGTGAGCAGTTCTTC. It codes for CASSPKTSGSEQFF. The rearrangement uses TRBV2 and TRBJ2-1, with 12 bases fitting TRBD2. CDR1 and CDR2 (germline): SNHLY, FYNNEI. The CDR3 is 14 residues long. V lost 6 bases and J lost 9; bases outside the gene matches: 6.

A few counts support this clonotype. The chain combines TRBV25-1 with TRBJ2-2; the D gene is possibly TRBD1 (5 bases). Per the germline V gene, CDR1 is MGHDK and CDR2 is SYGVNS. The CDR3 runs to 15 residues. V was pared by 8 bases and J by 5 bases, with 18 bases between. The CDR3 protein is CASGTGFRRTGELFF. As DNA, the CDR3 is TGTGCCAGCGGAACAGGTTTTCGGCGAACCGGGGAGCTGTTTTTT.